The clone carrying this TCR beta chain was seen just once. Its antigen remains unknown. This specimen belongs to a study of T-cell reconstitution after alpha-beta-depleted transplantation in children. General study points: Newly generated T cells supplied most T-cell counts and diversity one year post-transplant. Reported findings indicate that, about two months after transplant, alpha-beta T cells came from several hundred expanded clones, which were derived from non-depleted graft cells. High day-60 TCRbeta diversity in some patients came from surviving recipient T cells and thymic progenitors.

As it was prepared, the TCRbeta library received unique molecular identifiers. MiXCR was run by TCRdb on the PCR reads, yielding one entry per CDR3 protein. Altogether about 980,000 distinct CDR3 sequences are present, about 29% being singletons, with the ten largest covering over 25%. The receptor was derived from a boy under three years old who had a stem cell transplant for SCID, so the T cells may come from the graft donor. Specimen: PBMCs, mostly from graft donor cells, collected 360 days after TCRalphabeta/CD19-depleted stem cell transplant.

The CDR3 sequence: CASSARQGARDEQFF. The CDR3 nucleotides are TGTGCCAGCAGCGCAAGACAGGGGGCTAGGGATGAGCAGTTCTTC. The chain carries TRBV7-2 and TRBJ2-1, with 10 positions matching TRBD1. The germline gives CDR1 SGHTA, CDR2 FQGNSA. This CDR3 region has 15 residues. V shed 5 bases, J shed 8 bases, and the junction held 9 bases outside the gene matches.